These 31 T cell receptor beta chains were sequenced from one sample in a study of cytomegalovirus exposure and HLA in healthy donors. With 60 Vbeta and 13 Jbeta primers, the PCR was carried out. Profiling relied on immunoSEQ multiplex PCR, and the TCRdb table lists in-frame clones only, not all of them. Of more than 90,000 clones listed, over 65% are singletons. Sequencing used PBMCs. Every receptor here comes from a woman aged 55-70 years in good health and CMV-seronegative.

The V gene is TRBV6-1, the J gene TRBJ2-7, with unresolved D. Germline V lookup: CDR1 MNHNS, CDR2 SASEGT. The ends were cut back, 5 bases at V and 2 bases at J, with 7 bases in the middle. The CDR3 extends over 12 amino acids. As DNA, the CDR3 is TGTGCCAGCAGTCATAAGCCCTACGAGCAGTACTTC. This codes for CASSHKPYEQYF.

The V and J genes are TRBV10-2 and TRBJ1-5; 9 bases match TRBD1. The germline V gene has CDR1 WSHSY and CDR2 SAAADI. After removal of 6 bases from V and 0 bases from J, the junction contained 6 bases not matched to a gene. The CDR3 length is 16 residues. CDR3 protein: CASRATGGDSNQPQHF. Written as DNA, the CDR3 is TGCGCCAGCAGGGCGACAGGGGGGGATAGCAATCAGCCCCAGCATTTT.

CDR3 in amino acids: CATSRALDSNQPQHF. Here the CDR3 DNA reads TGTGCCACCAGCAGAGCCCTAGATAGCAATCAGCCCCAGCATTTT. The chain recombines TRBV15 with TRBJ1-5; D gene ambiguous. The V gene's germline CDR1 is LNHNV and CDR2 YYDKDF (reference sequence). This CDR3 is built from 15 residues. V shed 1 base and J shed 0 bases, with 7 bases lying between them. The full variable domain, with the rest looked up from reference TRBV15 and TRBJ1-5, is DAMVIQNPRYQVTQFGKPVTLSCSQTLNHNVMYWYQQKSSQAPKLLFHYYDKDFNNEADTPDNFQSRRPNTSFCFLDIRSPGLGDTAMYLCATSRALDSNQPQHFGDGTRLSIL.

This chain joins TRBV4-3 and TRBJ2-7; the D gene is possibly TRBD2 (6 bases). Germline CDR1 is LGHNA and CDR2 is YSLEER. The CDR3 runs 15 residues. V lost 0 bases, J lost 3 bases, and 12 bases lay in between. The CDR3 sequence: CASSQDRLGGYEQYF. The CDR3 DNA reads as TGCGCCAGCAGCCAAGATCGACTAGGAGGCTACGAGCAGTACTTC.

This sequence joins TRBV2 and TRBJ2-2, with 8 positions matching TRBD1. J gave up 1 base and V 8 bases, and 0 bases lay outside the gene matches. The CDR3 sequence is 13 residues long. CDR1 and CDR2 (germline): SNHLY, FYNNEI. Here the CDR3 reads CASGTGNTGELFF. DNA of the CDR3: TGTGCCAGCGGGACAGGGAACACCGGGGAGCTGTTTTTT.

The chain recombines TRBV7-9 with TRBJ1-2, with a possible D match to TRBD1 (5 bases). The CDR3 runs to 14 residues. Per the germline V gene, CDR1 is SEHNR and CDR2 is FQNEAQ (reference sequence). Trimming took off 1 base at V and 4 bases at J, with 10 bases between the two ends. The CDR3 sequence is CASSLGGLTYGYTF. The CDR3 coding sequence is TGTGCCAGCAGCTTAGGGGGACTTACCTATGGCTACACCTTC.

This chain connects TRBV7-8 to TRBJ2-7; possibly TRBD2 for D (5 bases). Germline-derived CDR1 and CDR2 are SGHVS and FQNEAQ. V lost 5 bases to trimming and J lost 0 bases, with 11 bases between them. This CDR3 has 14 residues. CDR3 region: CASSRLPISYEQYF. The CDR3 nucleotides are TGTGCCAGCAGCCGACTACCAATCTCCTACGAGCAGTACTTC.

The chain is built from TRBV7-9 and TRBJ2-2; 7 positions match TRBD1. Germline CDR1 is SEHNR and CDR2 is FQNEAQ (reference sequence). This CDR3 contains 15 residues. V shed 0 bases, J shed 5 bases, and the junction held 3 bases outside the gene matches. CDR3 sequence: CASSLAPGGTGELFF. CDR3 DNA: TGTGCCAGCAGCTTAGCGCCAGGGGGAACCGGGGAGCTGTTTTTT.

The chain carries TRBV6-5 and TRBJ1-2, with 9 nucleotides matching TRBD1. V shed 0 bases, J shed 4 bases, and the junction held 3 bases outside the gene matches. This CDR3 comprises 15 residues. Per germline, CDR1 MNHEY and CDR2 SVGAGI. CDR3 sequence: CASSYSRDRAYGYTF. DNA for the CDR3: TGTGCCAGCAGTTACTCGAGGGACAGGGCCTATGGCTACACCTTC.

This chain joins TRBV5-6 and TRBJ2-7; 9 nucleotides match TRBD1. The V gene's germline CDR1 is SGHDT and CDR2 YYEEEE. The CDR3 is 15 residues long. J gave up 3 bases and V 5 bases, and 9 bases lay outside the gene matches. The CDR3 region is CASRGTGLGLYEQYF. The CDR3 nucleotides are TGTGCCAGCAGGGGGACAGGGTTAGGTCTCTACGAGCAGTACTTC.

CDR3: CASRKEARGTEAFF. CDR3 DNA sequence: TGTGCCAGCAGAAAAGAGGCGCGAGGCACTGAAGCTTTCTTT. The chain recombines TRBV21-1 with TRBJ1-1. TRBV21-1 is reported as a pseudogene. This CDR3 is built from 14 residues.

The J gene is TRBJ2-1, the V gene TRBV7-2, with a possible D match to TRBD1 (6 bases). The V and J ends lost 5 bases and 10 bases respectively, with 12 bases between them. The germline V gene encodes CDR1 SGHTA and CDR2 FQGNSA. This CDR3 region has 12 residues. The CDR3 coding sequence is TGTGCCAGCAGCCCAGGGGTAGGGGAGCAGTTCTTC. It specifies CASSPGVGEQFF.

This sequence joins TRBV6-1 and TRBJ1-4; 11 bases map to TRBD1. Germline V lookup: CDR1 MNHNS, CDR2 SASEGT. The CDR3 has 16 residues. The V segment lost 2 bases and the J segment 7 bases; nucleotides outside the gene matches: 6. CDR3 DNA: TGTGCCAGCAGTGAATCAAGGGGGACAGGGGGTGAAAAACTGTTTTTT. This sequence encodes CASSESRGTGGEKLFF.

CDR3 in amino acids: CASSSSTGFLSGNTIYF. The DNA for the CDR3 is TGTGCCAGCAGCTCGAGTACGGGATTCCTCTCTGGAAACACCATATATTTT. This chain links TRBV7-2 with TRBJ1-3; the D is unclear. V lost 4 bases and J 0 bases, leaving 16 bases between the germline ends. The CDR3 consists of 17 residues. Germline assignment: CDR1 SGHTA and CDR2 FQGNSA.

The count of this clone is one. V usage is TRBV27 and J usage is TRBJ1-5; tentative D call: TRBD1 (5 bases). Trimming took 3 bases from V and 0 from J, leaving 15 bases between them. Per the germline V gene, CDR1 is MNHEY and CDR2 is SMNVEV (reference sequence). The CDR3 extends over 17 amino acids. CDR3: CASSLAGWGDSNQPQHF. Written as DNA, the CDR3 is TGTGCCAGCAGTTTGGCAGGGTGGGGGGATAGCAATCAGCCCCAGCATTTT.

V gene TRBV6-4 combines with J gene TRBJ1-5; D is unclear. Germline CDR1 MRHNA, CDR2 SNTAGT. The CDR3 consists of 13 residues. The V gene lost 4 bases and the J gene lost 1 base, with 5 bases spanning the gap. The CDR3 bases are TGTGCCAGCAGTGTTGAGAGCAATCAGCCCCAGCATTTT. Amino acids: CASSVESNQPQHF.

The J gene is TRBJ1-5, the V gene TRBV28, with D unresolved. Per germline, CDR1 MDHEN and CDR2 SYDVKM. This CDR3 comprises 11 residues. The germline V and J ends were trimmed by 5 bases and 7 bases, with 6 bases remaining between them. The CDR3 DNA follows: TGTGCCAGCAGTGCCTACCAGCCCCAGCATTTT. Translated: CASSAYQPQHF.

Written as DNA, the CDR3 is TGTGCCAGCAGTGGGATTCGGGACAGTGGGGAAATTGGGGCCAACGTCCTGACTTTC. It codes for CASSGIRDSGEIGANVLTF. The V gene is TRBV27, the J gene TRBJ2-6, with 7 nucleotides matching TRBD1. After removal of 5 bases from V and 3 bases from J, the junction contained 16 bases not matched to a gene. CDR3 length: 19 residues. CDR1 is MNHEY and CDR2 is SMNVEV in the germline V gene (reference sequence).

The chain is built from TRBV11-2 and TRBJ1-4; unclear D gene. V lost 1 base, J lost 4 bases, and 10 bases lay in between. CDR1 SGHAT and CDR2 FQNNGV come from the germline V gene. The CDR3 is 15 amino acids. The CDR3 here is CASSLGTAHNEKLFF. In nucleotides, the CDR3 is TGTGCCAGCAGCTTAGGCACCGCGCATAATGAAAAACTGTTTTTT. The full variable domain, its missing parts supplied by reference TRBV11-2 and TRBJ1-4, is EAGVAQSPRYKIIEKRQSVAFWCNPISGHATLYWYQQILGQGPKLLIQFQNNGVVDDSQLPKDRFSAERLKGVDSTLKIQPAKLEDSAVYLCASSLGTAHNEKLFFGSGTQLSVL.

The CDR3 bases are TGTGCCACCAGTCTTCAGGGACTAGCGGGGGGTTGGTTGACCGGGGAGCTGTTTTTT. It codes for CATSLQGLAGGWLTGELFF. The rearrangement joins TRBV15 to TRBJ2-2; 15 bases line up with TRBD2. The CDR3 totals 19 residues. J lost 5 bases, V lost 6 bases, and 13 bases had no gene match. CDR1 is LNHNV and CDR2 is YYDKDF in the germline V gene (reference sequence).

This chain links TRBV7-9 with TRBJ2-7; D might be TRBD1 (6 bases). V lost 5 bases and J 2 bases, leaving 19 bases between the germline ends. Per germline, CDR1 SEHNR and CDR2 FQNEAQ (reference sequence). There are 16 residues in the CDR3. CDR3 residues: CASSPLRWDIPYEQYF. As DNA, the CDR3 is TGTGCCAGCAGCCCACTTCGGTGGGACATTCCCTACGAGCAGTACTTC.

V gene TRBV6-5 combines with J gene TRBJ1-4; a weak D match, TRBD1 (5 bases). The ends were cut back, 2 bases at V and 8 bases at J, with 12 bases in the middle. The CDR3 covers 14 residues. The V gene's germline CDR1 is MNHEY and CDR2 SVGAGI. CDR3 in DNA: TGTGCCAGCAGTTACGGAGGGGATGGAGAAAAACTGTTTTTT. Translated: CASSYGGDGEKLFF.

The CDR3 DNA sequence: TGTGCCAGCAGCATAACCGGGACAGGTCCTCAGCCCCAGCATTTT. Residues: CASSITGTGPQPQHF. The rearrangement uses TRBV7-9 and TRBJ1-5; 8 bases match TRBD1. The V gene's germline CDR1 is SEHNR and CDR2 FQNEAQ (reference sequence). The CDR3 totals 15 residues. After removal of 5 bases from V and 6 bases from J, the junction contained 9 bases not matched to a gene.

The chain employs TRBV7-2 and TRBJ2-7; 8 nucleotides agree with TRBD2. The CDR3 spans 15 residues. V dropped 4 bases and J dropped 2; count of bases not matched to a gene: 7. CDR1 and CDR2 from the germline V gene are SGHTA and FQGNSA. The DNA of the CDR3 is TGTGCCAGCAGCTCCGGACTAGCCCAAACCTACGAGCAGTACTTC. Translating gives CASSSGLAQTYEQYF. The variable domain in full, completed from reference TRBV7-2 and TRBJ2-7, reads GAGVSQSPSNKVTEKGKDVELRCDPISGHTALYWYRQSLGQGLEFLIYFQGNSAPDKSGLPSDRFSAERTGGSVSTLTIQRTQQEDSAVYLCASSSGLAQTYEQYFGPGTRLTVT.

V gene TRBV6-5 combines with J gene TRBJ2-7; D remains unclear. The CDR3 is 14 amino acids. From germline, CDR1 is MNHEY and CDR2 SVGAGI. Trimming removed 0 bases from V and 2 bases from J, with 8 bases in between. The CDR3 spells CASSYSYGTYEQYF. The CDR3 DNA reads as TGTGCCAGCAGTTACTCGTACGGTACCTACGAGCAGTACTTC.

The chain employs TRBV7-2 and TRBJ2-7, with 7 bases matching TRBD1. Germline assignment: CDR1 SGHTA and CDR2 FQGNSA. J gave up 0 bases and V 3 bases, and 5 bases lay outside the gene matches. The CDR3 loop spans 15 amino acids. The CDR3 DNA is TGTGCCAGCAGCTTGATCGGACAGGTCTCCTACGAGCAGTACTTC. Translated, it gives CASSLIGQVSYEQYF.

The gene calls are TRBV9 and TRBJ2-1; maybe TRBD2 (5 bases). Germline V gene data show CDR1 as SGDLS and CDR2 as YYNGEE. The CDR3 length is 13 residues. V lost 6 bases, J lost 3 bases, and 10 bases lay in between. The chain's CDR3 is CASNEGLYNEQFF. CDR3 DNA: TGTGCCAGCAACGAGGGCCTCTACAATGAGCAGTTCTTC. The full variable domain, in which reference TRBV9 and TRBJ2-1 provide the parts outside the CDR3, is DSGVTQTPKHLITATGQRVTLRCSPRSGDLSVYWYQQSLDQGLQFLIQYYNGEERAKGNILERFSAQQFPDLHSELNLSSLELGDSALYFCASNEGLYNEQFFGPGTRLTVL.

This clone occurred once. The chain uses TRBV5-4 and TRBJ1-1, with 10 bases identical to TRBD1. V lost 0 bases and J lost 10; bases outside the gene matches: 3. This CDR3 contains 13 residues. Germline CDR1 SGHNT, CDR2 YYREEE (reference sequence). CDR3 nucleotide sequence: TGTGCCAGCAGCTTGGGACAGGGGGCCGGAGCTTTCTTT. This gives the protein CASSLGQGAGAFF.

The chain links TRBV4-1 to TRBJ1-5, with D possibly being TRBD1 (5 bases). Germline CDR1 is MGHRA and CDR2 is YSYEKL. CDR3 length equals 18 residues. Deletions cut 0 bases from V and 4 bases from J, with 19 bases between. The CDR3 loop reads CASSQDGRQFSGNQPQHF. CDR3 in DNA: TGCGCCAGCAGCCAAGATGGGCGACAGTTTAGCGGAAATCAGCCCCAGCATTTT.

The V and J genes are TRBV25-1 and TRBJ2-7; possibly TRBD2 for D (5 bases). The germline CDR1 and CDR2 sequences are MGHDK and SYGVNS. Trimming took 3 bases from V and 2 from J, leaving 11 bases between them. The length of the CDR3 is 14 residues. The CDR3 is CASSDYGIAYEQYF. Here the CDR3 DNA reads TGTGCCAGCAGTGATTACGGGATTGCCTACGAGCAGTACTTC.

The chain is built from TRBV9 and TRBJ2-2; D is possibly TRBD2 (5 bases). Germline CDR1 and CDR2: SGDLS and YYNGEE. This CDR3 has 13 amino acids. V shed 2 bases and J shed 6 bases, with 8 bases lying between them. The CDR3 region is CASSVLAAGELFF. The DNA of the CDR3 is TGTGCCAGCAGCGTCCTAGCCGCCGGGGAGCTGTTTTTT.